Here is one T cell receptor (beta chain) with its context. This sample was included in a study of CD8+ T cells in alopecia areata. This CDR3 has 12 amino acids. Trimming cost V 0 bases and J 14 bases, with 11 bases left between them. The germline V gene has CDR1 GTSNPN and CDR2 SVGIG (reference sequence). Extraction and reverse transcription of RNA yielded cDNA as the sequencing template. Some clones are missing from TCRdb's copy, which holds only in-frame ones; the method was immunoSEQ multiplex PCR. The profile shows about 200,000 clones, more than 50% of them singletons. The sample comprised CD8+ T cells sorted from blood. This chain connects TRBV30 to TRBJ1-6; D is unresolved. This sequence was found in a human donor in good health. In DNA, the CDR3 is TGTGCCTGGAGTGTACTCGGGGAGGCCCTCCACTTT. Amino acids: CAWSVLGEALHF.